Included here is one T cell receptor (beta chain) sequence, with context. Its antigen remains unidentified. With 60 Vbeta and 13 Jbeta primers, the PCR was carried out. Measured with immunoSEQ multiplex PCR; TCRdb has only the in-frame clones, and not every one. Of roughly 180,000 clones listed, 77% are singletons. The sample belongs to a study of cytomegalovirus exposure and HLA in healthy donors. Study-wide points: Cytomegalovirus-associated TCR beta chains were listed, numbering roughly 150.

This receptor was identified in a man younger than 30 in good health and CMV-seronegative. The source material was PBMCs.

CDR3 in DNA: TGTGCCAGCAGCTCCAGGACAGGGGGCGTGAAATTGAACACTGAAGCTTTCTTT. Its protein is CASSSRTGGVKLNTEAFF. V gene TRBV7-2 combines with J gene TRBJ1-1; 11 nucleotides match TRBD1. V lost 4 bases and J lost 0; bases outside the gene matches: 10. Germline V CDR1 and CDR2: SGHTA, FQGNSA. The CDR3 totals 18 residues. Filled out from reference TRBV7-2 and TRBJ1-1, the complete variable domain reads GAGVSQSPSNKVTEKGKDVELRCDPISGHTALYWYRQSLGQGLEFLIYFQGNSAPDKSGLPSDRFSAERTGGSVSTLTIQRTQQEDSAVYLCASSSRTGGVKLNTEAFFGQGTRLTVV.